This T cell receptor (beta chain) appears in the sequencing data of a study of beta chain features in type 1 diabetes. Study-wide context: Age, gender and cell yields were similar between patients and healthy donors.

It was via CD45RO/CCR7/CD25/CD127/CD95/CD27 that CD4+ naive, central memory, regulatory and stem cell-like memory cells were sorted. Sequencing targeted expressed TCRB transcripts, as all isolated RNA had been reverse transcribed. Data came from immunoSEQ multiplex PCR; TCRdb stores just in-frame clones and leaves some out. This table has 680,000 or so clones, around an eighth appearing once. Study observations and caveats: Patients with Type 1 diabetes showed moderately but significantly shorter TCRB CDR3s in all four CD4+ subsets.

This clone turned up a few times. What it binds is unknown. The sequence was obtained from a young man with type 1 diabetes. Input material: naive CD4+ T cells from blood.

The CDR3 DNA follows: TGTGCCAGCACCTCAGACCCGACCTACGAGCAGTACTTC. Amino acid sequence: CASTSDPTYEQYF. The gene calls are TRBV28 and TRBJ2-7, with unresolved D. CDR3 length: 13 residues. Germline V gene sequence: CDR1 MDHEN, CDR2 SYDVKM. V was clipped by 7 bases and J by 2 bases, with 12 bases between them.